The 15 T cell receptor beta chains given below trace back to one sample, sequenced in a study of naive and memory T cell subsets. A UMI-containing oligonucleotide was joined by 3' ligation to the TCR cDNA template. Ligated cDNA underwent four rounds of PCR with nested alpha and beta constant region primers and SP2. MiXCR, applied by TCRdb to the 5' RACE reads, yields one record per CDR3 protein. The sample lists roughly 62,000 distinct CDR3 sequences, 7.2% occurring once. These receptors all stem from a male donor in good health.

The genes are TRBV5-1 and TRBJ2-3; weak D call: TRBD2 (5 bases). Germline CDR1 SGHRS, CDR2 YFSETQ. CDR3 length: 15 residues. V was trimmed by 1 base and J by 1 base, leaving 10 bases between them. This CDR3 reads CASSLSLVGTDTQYF. For the CDR3, the DNA is TGCGCCAGCAGCTTGTCACTAGTTGGCACAGATACGCAGTATTTT.

The chain is built from TRBV14 and TRBJ1-1; no clear D gene. The germline V gene encodes CDR1 SGHDN and CDR2 FVKESK. V lost 0 bases, J lost 7 bases, and 15 bases lay in between. The length of the CDR3 is 15 residues. CDR3 sequence: CASSQESRTAREAFF. The CDR3, as DNA: TGTGCCAGCAGCCAAGAATCTAGGACTGCGCGTGAAGCTTTCTTT.

In its sample, this clonotype was seen a few times. The chain joins TRBV5-1 to TRBJ1-6, with 9 nucleotides matching TRBD1. J was trimmed by 10 bases and V by 3 bases; bases with no gene match: 5. CDR1 and CDR2 from the germline V gene are SGHRS and YFSETQ. The length of the CDR3 is 14 residues. The CDR3: CASSSGQGRSPLHF. The DNA for the CDR3 is TGCGCCAGCAGCTCCGGACAGGGGCGGTCACCCCTCCACTTT. Full variable domain (rest looked up from reference TRBV5-1 and TRBJ1-6): KAGVTQTPRYLIKTRGQQVTLSCSPISGHRSVSWYQQTPGQGLQFLFEYFSETQRNKGNFPGRFSGRQFSNSRSEMNVSTLELGDSALYLCASSSGQGRSPLHFGNGTRLTVT.

This chain links TRBV10-3 with TRBJ2-7; TRBD2 is a possible D gene (5 bases). CDR1 is ENHRY and CDR2 is SYGVKD in the germline V gene. V was clipped by 4 bases and J by 3 bases, with 13 bases between them. The CDR3 consists of 14 residues. The CDR3: CAISGPVEGYEQYF. In nucleotides, the CDR3 is TGTGCCATCAGTGGACCGGTCGAGGGCTACGAGCAGTACTTC.

This clonotype appeared a few times. V usage is TRBV12-3 or TRBV12-4 and J usage is TRBJ1-6; D unclear. CDR3 length: 13 residues. V gave up 1 base and J gave up 10 bases, with 8 bases separating them. CDR3 sequence (DNA): TGTGCCAGCAGTTTAGAACGAGTGTCACCCCTCCACTTT. Protein product: CASSLERVSPLHF.

The rearrangement uses TRBV3-1 and TRBJ2-3; D might be TRBD2 (5 bases). Per germline, CDR1 LGHDT and CDR2 YNNKEL (reference sequence). This CDR3 is built from 15 residues. V lost 4 bases and J 3 bases, leaving 14 bases between the germline ends. The CDR3 reads CASSPMEDRTDTQYF. CDR3 bases: TGTGCCAGCAGCCCTATGGAGGACCGGACAGATACGCAGTATTTT.

This clonotype came up many times. This sequence joins TRBV7-8 and TRBJ2-7; 8 nucleotides match TRBD2. This CDR3 region has 15 residues. Trimming cost V 1 base and J 3 bases; bases outside gene matches: 5. Germline CDR1 is SGHVS and CDR2 is FQNEAQ. This chain's CDR3 is CASSLGGGGSYEQYF. The CDR3 region has the DNA TGTGCCAGCAGCTTAGGAGGCGGGGGGAGCTACGAGCAGTACTTC.

This chain joins TRBV19 and TRBJ1-3, with D unclear. Trimming left V 4 bases short and J 4 bases short, with 11 bases between. Germline V CDR1 and CDR2: LNHDA, SQIVND (reference sequence). This CDR3 comprises 14 residues. The CDR3 sequence: CASSKAGPGNTIYF. The CDR3 bases are TGTGCCAGTAGTAAGGCCGGGCCCGGAAACACCATATATTTT.

This clonotype came up a few times. This rearrangement joins TRBV11-1 to TRBJ2-2; TRBD2 agrees at 10 bases. Germline V gene lookup returns CDR1 SGHAT and CDR2 FQDESV (reference sequence). The length of the CDR3 is 15 residues. The ends lost 5 bases at V and 6 bases at J; junction bases unmatched: 6. As DNA, the CDR3 is TGTGCCAGCAGCGGCGCCAGCGGGAGGGCCGGGGAGCTGTTTTTT. This gives the protein CASSGASGRAGELFF.

There are many counts of this clonotype. This chain joins TRBV7-9 and TRBJ2-1; unclear D gene. Germline assignment: CDR1 SEHNR and CDR2 FQNEAQ (reference sequence). V was pared by 2 bases and J by 4 bases, with 3 bases between. This CDR3 contains 12 residues. Written as DNA, the CDR3 is TGTGCCAGCAGCTTATCGTACAATGAGCAGTTCTTC. This encodes CASSLSYNEQFF.

V is TRBV6-6 and J is TRBJ2-2; maybe TRBD2 (5 bases). V was trimmed by 5 bases and J by 7 bases, leaving 11 bases between them. CDR1 and CDR2 from the germline V gene are MNHNY and SVGAGI (reference sequence). This CDR3 is 13 amino acids long. In DNA form, the CDR3 reads TGTGCCAGCAGTCAGCCTGAGGGCGGGGAGCTGTTTTTT. Its protein is CASSQPEGGELFF.

The sample holds a few counts of this clonotype. The V gene is TRBV13, the J gene TRBJ2-7; D not resolved. The CDR3 totals 12 residues. V shed 3 bases and J shed 2 bases, with 5 bases lying between them. In germline, CDR1 is PRHDT, CDR2 FYEKMQ (reference sequence). CDR3 loop: CASSLFTYEQYF. The CDR3 DNA is TGTGCCAGCAGCTTGTTCACCTACGAGCAGTACTTC.

This clonotype came up a few times. This rearrangement joins TRBV7-9 to TRBJ2-1, with 9 bases matching TRBD2. The CDR3 extends over 14 amino acids. Per germline, CDR1 SEHNR and CDR2 FQNEAQ (reference sequence). Unmatched junction bases numbered 5, after V lost 2 bases and J lost 9 bases. The CDR3 protein is CASSLSRAGGEQFF. The CDR3 nucleotides are TGTGCCAGCAGCTTATCCAGAGCGGGAGGTGAGCAGTTCTTC.

This clonotype occurred a few times. The J gene is TRBJ1-2, the V gene TRBV19; 7 positions match TRBD1. Germline V gene data show CDR1 as LNHDA and CDR2 as SQIVND (reference sequence). The CDR3 has 14 amino acids. The trim removed 9 bases at V and 3 bases at J, leaving 10 bases unmatched. Here the CDR3 reads CASLKGGYDYGYTF. The CDR3 bases are TGTGCCAGCCTGAAAGGGGGCTACGACTATGGCTACACCTTC.

This clonotype was recorded many times. The chain carries TRBV29-1 and TRBJ2-3; 7 bases are shared with TRBD1. Germline assignment: CDR1 SQVTM and CDR2 ANQGSEA. V was clipped by 5 bases and J by 2 bases; unmatched bases: 25. The CDR3 runs to 20 residues. In nucleotides, the CDR3 is TGCAGCGTTTCCCTCCCTCCCCGGGACAGTCAGCCAATGCCCACAGATACGCAGTATTTT. Translated: CSVSLPPRDSQPMPTDTQYF.